This note documents a single T cell receptor beta chain sequence. Its antigen remains unidentified. Alongside a J-beta primer mix, a sample-barcoded 5' primer served in a second PCR lasting about 6 to 12 cycles. Via MiXCR, TCRdb re-called the 5' RACE reads, giving one row per CDR3 protein. The data show over 1,500,000 distinct CDR3 sequences, with roughly two fifths seen just once and 23% held by the top ten. The sample belongs to a study of blood T cells in healthy people across ages. With 6 bases clipped from V and 10 bases from J, the junction kept 13 bases outside the gene matches. CDR3 size: 15 residues. Study observations and caveats: In older individuals, TCR beta diversity per million T cells was lower, falling roughly linearly with age. Long-lived donors carried more naive CD4+ cells and greater diversity than aged donors.

The sample consisted of blood. The TCR was taken from a human donor in good health. The chain employs TRBV12-3 or TRBV12-4 and TRBJ2-2; 8 nucleotides match TRBD1. Here the CDR3 reads CASRNGQGFSEELFF. The DNA for the CDR3 is TGTGCCAGCAGAAATGGACAGGGATTTTCGGAGGAGCTGTTTTTT.